This is a list of T cell receptor beta chains from one sample in a study of T cell responses to AZD1222 COVID-19 vaccine. Measured with immunoSEQ multiplex PCR; TCRdb has only the in-frame clones, and not every one. The sample shows about 140,000 clones, approximately 89% of them seen only once. Material: peripheral blood, obtained 28 days after the second AZD1222 dose. These TCRs come from an adult who received the AZD1222 COVID-19 vaccine. The CDR3 runs from the conserved cysteine through the conserved F or W. Each record gives: V gene, clone size, J gene, D gene, CDR3 protein, CDR3 DNA. D genes are given only for firm matches. For some rows the clone size is stated as once, few or many, or as a class when expanded; others skip it.

TRBV23-1	-	TRBJ2-7	TRBD2	CASSLRTSGSPGEQYF	TGCGCCAGCAGTCTTAGGACTAGCGGGAGCCCCGGAGAGCAGTACTTC
TRBV10-3	-	TRBJ1-6	-	CATGEGMAPLHF	TGTGCCACAGGGGAGGGTATGGCACCCCTCCACTTT
TRBV3-1/TRBV3-2	-	TRBJ2-7	-	CASSHGPEQYF	TGTGCCAGCAGCCACGGCCCCGAGCAGTACTTC
TRBV20-1	-	TRBJ1-5	-	CSASPLVDQPQHF	TGCAGTGCTAGTCCGTTAGTCGATCAGCCCCAGCATTTT
TRBV4-2	-	TRBJ1-2	-	CASSQEQENHYGYTF	TGTGCCAGCAGCCAAGAGCAGGAGAACCACTATGGCTACACCTTC
TRBV2	-	TRBJ1-4	-	CASSPATNEKLFF	TGTGCCAGCAGCCCGGCAACTAATGAAAAACTGTTTTTT
TRBV18	-	TRBJ1-4	-	CASSPSQINEKLFF	TGTGCCAGCTCACCATCCCAGATTAATGAAAAACTGTTTTTT
TRBV9	-	TRBJ2-1	-	CASSVDPTLNEQFF	TGTGCCAGCAGCGTAGACCCGACGCTCAATGAGCAGTTCTTC
TRBV7-8	-	TRBJ1-2	-	CASSLDGGSPYGHTF	TGTGCCAGCAGCCTGGACGGAGGTAGTCCCTATGGCCACACCTTC
TRBV13	-	TRBJ1-1	-	CASSLRTVGTEAFF	TGTGCCAGCAGCTTAAGAACGGTCGGAACTGAAGCTTTCTTT
TRBV7-3	-	TRBJ1-2	-	CASSSDGTNYGYTF	TGTGCCAGCAGCTCGGACGGGACTAACTATGGCTACACCTTC
TRBV19	-	TRBJ1-1	TRBD1	CASSKPGTGANTEAFF	TGTGCCAGTAGCAAACCCGGGACAGGGGCGAACACTGAAGCTTTCTTT
TRBV10-3	-	TRBJ1-2	TRBD1	CAISESGQHPNYGYTF	TGTGCCATCAGTGAGTCGGGACAGCATCCTAACTATGGCTACACCTTC
TRBV19	-	TRBJ1-5	-	CASRYQIRGPQHF	TGTGCCAGTAGGTACCAAATTCGAGGGCCCCAGCATTTT
TRBV29-1	-	TRBJ1-1	-	CSVEKDLADTEAFF	TGCAGCGTTGAAAAGGACTTGGCCGACACTGAAGCTTTCTTT
TRBV20-1	-	TRBJ2-3	-	CSASDPRWDTQYF	TGCAGTGCTAGTGACCCCAGATGGGATACGCAGTATTTT
TRBV5-4	-	TRBJ2-7	-	CASSRRGSGRNYEQYF	TGTGCCAGCAGCCGTAGGGGCAGCGGGCGAAACTACGAGCAGTACTTC
TRBV7-6	-	TRBJ2-2	-	CASSIRTGANTGELFF	TGTGCCAGCAGCATACGGACGGGGGCGAACACCGGGGAGCTGTTTTTT
TRBV27	few	TRBJ1-2	TRBD1	CASGTGGGGGYTF	TGTGCCAGCGGGACAGGGGGAGGAGGCGGCTACACCTTC
TRBV28	-	TRBJ1-6	-	CASSLDKPSPLHF	TGTGCCAGCAGTTTAGATAAGCCGTCCCCCCTCCACTTT
TRBV19	-	TRBJ1-1	-	CASSNREHTEAFF	TGTGCCAGTAGTAATAGAGAGCACACTGAAGCTTTCTTT
TRBV6-1	-	TRBJ2-7	-	CASSERQVYEQYF	TGTGCCAGCAGTGAGAGACAGGTTTACGAGCAGTACTTC
TRBV7-2	-	TRBJ1-4	-	CASSLQGNEKLFF	TGTGCCAGCAGCTTGCAGGGTAATGAAAAACTGTTTTTT
TRBV6-1	-	TRBJ1-2	-	CASSEVGVGGANGYTF	TGTGCCAGCAGTGAAGTTGGAGTCGGGGGCGCGAATGGCTACACCTTC
TRBV6-1	-	TRBJ2-3	TRBD2	CASSERTASGHSTDTQYF	TGTGCCAGCAGTGAACGTACGGCTAGCGGACACAGCACAGATACGCAGTATTTT
TRBV5-4	-	TRBJ2-5	-	CASSWENEETQYF	TGTGCCAGCAGCTGGGAGAACGAAGAGACCCAGTACTTC
TRBV4-1	-	TRBJ2-3	TRBD2	CASSQGLAGSADTQYF	TGCGCCAGCAGCCAGGGACTAGCGGGATCCGCAGATACGCAGTATTTT
TRBV20-1	few	TRBJ2-2	-	CSASARGGTLQSGELFF	TGCAGTGCTAGTGCGAGAGGCGGGACGCTCCAGTCCGGGGAGCTGTTTTTT
TRBV11-2	-	TRBJ2-5	TRBD2	CASKRLAGGLQETQYF	TGTGCCAGCAAGCGGCTAGCGGGGGGCCTGCAAGAGACCCAGTACTTC
TRBV7-9	-	TRBJ2-2	-	CASSLTLGHLNTGELFF	TGTGCCAGCAGCCTGACCCTCGGACACCTCAACACCGGGGAGCTGTTTTTT
TRBV5-4	-	TRBJ2-5	-	CASSSEATQYF	TGTGCCAGCAGCTCGGAAGCGACCCAGTACTTC
TRBV29-1	-	TRBJ2-7	-	CSVRQVSYEQYF	TGCAGCGTTCGACAGGTATCCTACGAGCAGTACTTC
TRBV9	-	TRBJ1-5	TRBD1	CASSPGQGESRNQPQHF	TGTGCCAGCAGCCCGGGACAGGGAGAGAGTCGCAATCAGCCCCAGCATTTT
TRBV6-2/TRBV6-3	-	TRBJ1-2	TRBD1	CASSYWQGAYGYTF	TGTGCCAGCAGTTACTGGCAGGGGGCATATGGCTACACCTTC
TRBV28	-	TRBJ2-7	TRBD2	CASSRRLAGGAEQYF	TGTGCCAGCAGTCGACGACTAGCGGGAGGAGCCGAGCAGTACTTC
TRBV4-1	-	TRBJ2-1	-	CASSLQTLAYNEQFF	TGCGCCAGCAGCCTACAGACGCTGGCCTACAATGAGCAGTTCTTC
TRBV2	-	TRBJ2-1	-	CASSDREQFF	TGTGCCAGCAGTGATCGCGAGCAGTTCTTC
TRBV9	-	TRBJ2-5	-	CASSVVGGRQETQYF	TGTGCCAGCAGCGTTGTGGGGGGGCGTCAAGAGACCCAGTACTTC
TRBV4-3	-	TRBJ2-5	-	CASSQTSPEETQYF	TGCGCCAGCAGCCAAACTAGCCCGGAAGAGACCCAGTACTTC
TRBV11-2	-	TRBJ1-4	TRBD1	CASSRGQGEKLFF	TGTGCCAGCAGTAGAGGACAGGGTGAAAAACTGTTTTTT
TRBV10-3	-	TRBJ1-6	-	CAISESGDPPLHF	TGTGCCATCAGTGAGTCCGGGGACCCACCCCTCCACTTT
TRBV28	-	TRBJ2-7	-	CASMVALSYEQYF	TGTGCCAGCATGGTCGCTCTCTCCTACGAGCAGTACTTC
TRBV7-2	once	TRBJ2-1	-	CASSALQLPYNEQFF	TGTGCCAGCAGCGCCCTGCAGCTACCTTACAATGAGCAGTTCTTC
TRBV14	-	TRBJ1-4	-	CASSQERGAGILSNEKLFF	TGTGCCAGCAGCCAAGAGCGAGGGGCAGGGATTCTGAGTAATGAAAAACTGTTTTTT